These T cell receptor beta chains were read from a single sample in a study of human T cells and chemical hapten exposure. MiXCR, applied by TCRdb to the RACE reads, yields one record per CDR3 protein. The sample contains 150,000 to 200,000 distinct CDR3 sequences, roughly 14% of which appear only once. This sample comprised whole blood, obtained in connection with sensitization to the hapten diphenylcyclopropenone (DPC). The receptors come from a woman in her thirties with alopecia areata. Some clones in this sample may be carry-over from other donors' samples. CDR3s include the opening cysteine and the closing phenylalanine or tryptophan. Each record gives: D gene, clone size, J gene, V gene, CDR3 protein, CDR3 DNA. A D gene is named only where the DNA matches it firmly. Clone size, where shown, is once, few, many, or a class for clones that have expanded.

>.|.|TRBJ2-3|TRBV4-3
CASSPDRNTQYF
TGCGCCAGCAGCCCCGACAGGAATACGCAGTATTTT
>.|.|TRBJ2-5|TRBV28
CASSLGRHQETQYF
TGTGCCAGCAGTTTGGGCAGGCACCAAGAGACCCAGTACTTC
>TRBD2|few|TRBJ2-5|TRBV7-9
CASSWTSIPETQYF
TGTGCCAGCAGCTGGACTAGCATACCGGAGACCCAGTACTTC
>TRBD1|.|TRBJ1-5|TRBV5-5
CASSIQTGYNQPQHF
TGTGCCAGCAGCATCCAGACAGGGTACAATCAGCCCCAGCATTTT
>.|few|TRBJ2-3|TRBV28
CASRPGTATDTQYF
TGTGCCAGCCGGCCGGGGACTGCCACAGATACGCAGTATTTT
>TRBD1|many|TRBJ1-2|TRBV6-5
CASSYSPDRGRGYTF
TGTGCCAGCAGTTACTCTCCGGACAGGGGGCGCGGCTACACCTTC
>.|few|TRBJ2-1|TRBV20-1
CSARFQANEQFF
TGCAGTGCTAGGTTTCAGGCCAATGAGCAGTTCTTC
>.|.|TRBJ2-7|TRBV15
CATSTRDTYEQYF
TGTGCCACCAGCACTCGGGACACCTACGAGCAGTACTTC
>.|.|TRBJ1-2|TRBV30
CAWSSRLNYGYTF
TGTGCCTGGAGTAGCCGGCTTAACTATGGCTACACCTTC
>.|.|TRBJ1-5|TRBV7-8
CASSLVSSADQPQHF
TGTGCCAGCAGCTTAGTCTCGTCAGCGGACCAGCCCCAGCATTTT
>TRBD1|few|TRBJ1-4|TRBV6-1
CASATGAGEKLFF
TGTGCCAGCGCGACAGGGGCTGGTGAAAAACTGTTTTTT
>TRBD1|many|TRBJ2-7|TRBV7-3
CASSLTGTGSYEQYF
TGTGCCAGCAGCCTGACCGGGACAGGCTCCTACGAGCAGTACTTC
>TRBD2|.|TRBJ2-2|TRBV2
CASSLTGVAGVTTGELFF
TGTGCCAGCAGCCTGACCGGAGTAGCGGGGGTCACCACCGGGGAGCTGTTTTTT
>TRBD2|few|TRBJ2-7|TRBV20-1
CSARDLETSTAYEQYF
TGCAGTGCTAGAGATCTTGAGACTAGCACCGCTTACGAGCAGTACTTC
>.|few|TRBJ1-1|TRBV4-3
CASSQDRGFEAFF
TGCGCCAGCAGCCAAGATCGGGGATTTGAAGCTTTCTTT
>.|.|TRBJ1-3|TRBV2
CAGGSTISGNTIYF
TGTGCCGGGGGATCGACGATCTCTGGAAACACCATATATTTT
>.|.|TRBJ2-2|TRBV6-2/TRBV6-3
CASTQGNTGELFF
TGTGCCAGTACTCAGGGAAACACCGGGGAGCTGTTTTTT
>TRBD2|.|TRBJ2-3|TRBV7-9
CASSSPLAGGTDTQYF
TGTGCCAGCAGCTCGCCCCTAGCGGGAGGCACAGATACGCAGTATTTT
>.|few|TRBJ2-5|TRBV18
CASSPASPLQETQYF
TGTGCCAGCTCACCAGCCTCACCTCTACAAGAGACCCAGTACTTC
>.|few|TRBJ2-6|TRBV19
CASSSGGPSGANVLTF
TGTGCCAGTAGTTCAGGGGGGCCCTCTGGGGCCAACGTCCTGACTTTC
>.|few|TRBJ2-1|TRBV6-2/TRBV6-3
CASSYSSALDYNEQFF
TGTGCCAGCAGTTACTCTTCCGCGCTGGACTACAATGAGCAGTTCTTC
>.|few|TRBJ2-5|TRBV2
CASSEGADSRWYF
TGTGCCAGCAGTGAAGGTGCTGACAGCCGATGGTACTTC
>.|few|TRBJ2-6|TRBV5-1
CASSDGVPGANVLTF
TGCGCCAGCAGTGACGGGGTTCCTGGGGCCAACGTCCTGACTTTC
>.|many|TRBJ1-2|TRBV3-1
CASSQQGTNYGYTF
TGTGCCAGCAGCCAACAGGGAACTAACTATGGCTACACCTTC
>.|.|TRBJ1-6|TRBV30
CAWTLGSHNSPLHF
TGTGCCTGGACCTTAGGGTCCCATAATTCACCCCTCCACTTT
>TRBD2|few|TRBJ2-7|TRBV28
CASRPPGREGQYF
TGTGCCAGCAGGCCTCCGGGACGGGAGGGGCAGTACTTC
>TRBD1|few|TRBJ1-2|TRBV29-1
CSVHDRGYGYTF
TGCAGCGTCCACGACAGGGGCTATGGCTACACCTTC
>.|.|TRBJ2-1|TRBV19
CASSPPGSANNEQFF
TGTGCCAGTAGTCCGCCCGGGTCCGCAAACAATGAGCAGTTCTTC